This T cell receptor (beta chain) emerged from a study of shared clonotypes between healthy human individuals. This CDR3 contains 14 residues. Germline V gene sequence: CDR1 LNHDA, CDR2 SQIVND (reference sequence). V was pared by 6 bases and J by 4 bases, with 8 bases of the junction left unmatched. The table came from immunoSEQ multiplex PCR; TCRdb's copy has only in-frame clones and leaves some out. The sample lists around 2,000,000 clones, roughly 95% seen once, with more than 0.95% in the top ten. CD45RO negativity and positive selection for CCR7 defined naive CD8 cells, a population that excluded terminally differentiated effector memory CD45RA+ cells.

The TCR comes from a man aged 18 to 30 in good health. Material for sequencing was naive CD8+ T cells sorted from blood. The chain combines TRBV19 with TRBJ1-2; 7 positions match TRBD1. This CDR3 reads CASSPVSGGYGYTF. The CDR3 DNA is TGTGCCAGTAGCCCCGTTTCAGGGGGCTATGGCTACACCTTC.